This paragraph reports one TCR beta chain. TCRdb re-derived calls from the RT-PCR reads in MiXCR, one entry per CDR3 protein. Here the sample spans around 700,000 distinct CDR3 sequences, 14% being singletons. Germline values: CDR1 SGHRS, CDR2 YFSETQ. J gave up 6 bases and V 7 bases, and 15 bases lay outside the gene matches. This CDR3 is 15 amino acids long. The clonotype was recovered from a female donor in good health, serving as a healthy control. Sequenced material: memory CD4+ T cells from blood. The J gene is TRBJ2-7, the V gene TRBV5-1, with TRBD2 matching over 8 bases. The CDR3 reads CASRPPGGEISEQYF. The CDR3 DNA follows: TGCGCCAGCCGGCCGCCGGGGGGGGAAATCTCCGAGCAGTACTTC.